This T cell receptor beta chain emerged from a study of blood T cell repertoires in COVID-19. Turning to the study itself: COVID-19 samples, acute and convalescent, were from the United States, Italy and Spain.

This clone was counted only a few times. Germline CDR1 reads SNHLY; CDR2 reads FYNNEI. V gave up 9 bases and J gave up 0 bases, with 12 bases separating them. The CDR3 consists of 13 residues. Method: immunoSEQ multiplex PCR; TCRdb's copy keeps in-frame clones and lacks some. The repertoire holds about 370,000 clones, with 91% as singletons. The chain employs TRBV2 and TRBJ2-7; tentative D call: TRBD1 (6 bases). This sequence originates from a woman in her forties who had been exposed to COVID-19. The sample comprised PBMCs or T cells enriched from blood (not recorded which). CDR3 coding DNA: TGTGCCAGGTCCCCAGGGGCCTCCTACGAGCAGTACTTC. Encoded protein: CARSPGASYEQYF.